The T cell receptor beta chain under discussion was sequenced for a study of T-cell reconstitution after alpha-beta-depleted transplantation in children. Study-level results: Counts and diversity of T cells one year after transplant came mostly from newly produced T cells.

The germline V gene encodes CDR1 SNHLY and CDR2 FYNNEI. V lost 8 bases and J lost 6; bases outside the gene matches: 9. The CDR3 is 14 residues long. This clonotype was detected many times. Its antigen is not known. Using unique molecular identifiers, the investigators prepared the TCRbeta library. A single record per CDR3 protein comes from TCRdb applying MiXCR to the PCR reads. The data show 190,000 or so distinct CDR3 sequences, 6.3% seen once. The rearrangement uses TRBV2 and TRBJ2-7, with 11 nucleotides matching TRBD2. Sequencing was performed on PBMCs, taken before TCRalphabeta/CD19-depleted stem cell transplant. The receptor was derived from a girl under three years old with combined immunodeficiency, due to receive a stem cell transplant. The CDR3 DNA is TGTGCCAGCCTAACACTAGCGGGAGTTCCCGAGCAGTACTTC. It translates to CASLTLAGVPEQYF.